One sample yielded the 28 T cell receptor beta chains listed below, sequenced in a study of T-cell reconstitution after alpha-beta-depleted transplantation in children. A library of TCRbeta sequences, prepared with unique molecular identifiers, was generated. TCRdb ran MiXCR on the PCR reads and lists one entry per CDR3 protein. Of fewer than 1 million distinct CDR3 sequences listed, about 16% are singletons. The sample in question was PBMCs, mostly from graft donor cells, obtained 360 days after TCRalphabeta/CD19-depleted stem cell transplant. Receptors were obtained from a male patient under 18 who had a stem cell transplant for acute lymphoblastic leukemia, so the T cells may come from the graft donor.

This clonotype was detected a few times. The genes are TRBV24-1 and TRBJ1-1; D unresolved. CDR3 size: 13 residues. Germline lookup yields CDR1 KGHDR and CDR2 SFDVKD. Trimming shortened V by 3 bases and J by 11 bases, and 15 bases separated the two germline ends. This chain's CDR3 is CATSDGRPGPAFF. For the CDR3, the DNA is TGTGCCACCAGTGATGGGAGGCCCGGCCCCGCTTTCTTT.

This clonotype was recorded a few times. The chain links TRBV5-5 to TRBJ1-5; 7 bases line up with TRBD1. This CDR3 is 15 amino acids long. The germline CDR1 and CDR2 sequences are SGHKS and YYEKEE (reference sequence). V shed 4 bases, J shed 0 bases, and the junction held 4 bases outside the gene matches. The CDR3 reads CASSLDRYSNQPQHF. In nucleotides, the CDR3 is TGTGCCAGCAGCCTGGACAGGTATAGCAATCAGCCCCAGCATTTT. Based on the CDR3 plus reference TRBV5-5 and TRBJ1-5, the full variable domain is DAGVTQSPTHLIKTRGQQVTLRCSPISGHKSVSWYQQVLGQGPQFIFQYYEKEERGRGNFPDRFSARQFPNYSSELNVNALLLGDSALYLCASSLDRYSNQPQHFGDGTRLSIL.

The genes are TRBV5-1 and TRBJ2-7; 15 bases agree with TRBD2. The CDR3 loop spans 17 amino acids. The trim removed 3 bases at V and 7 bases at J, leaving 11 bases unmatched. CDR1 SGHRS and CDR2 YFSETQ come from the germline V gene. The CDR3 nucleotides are TGCGCCAGCAGCTACGGACTAGCGGGAGGGCCTAGGGAAGAGCAGTACTTC. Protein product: CASSYGLAGGPREEQYF.

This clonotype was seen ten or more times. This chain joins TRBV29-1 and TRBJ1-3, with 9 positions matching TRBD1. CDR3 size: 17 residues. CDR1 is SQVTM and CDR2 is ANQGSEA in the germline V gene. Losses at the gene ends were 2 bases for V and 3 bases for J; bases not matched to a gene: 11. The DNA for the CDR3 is TGCAGCGTTGAATACGCGAGGGACAGGGCCGGTGGAAACACCATATATTTT. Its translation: CSVEYARDRAGGNTIYF.

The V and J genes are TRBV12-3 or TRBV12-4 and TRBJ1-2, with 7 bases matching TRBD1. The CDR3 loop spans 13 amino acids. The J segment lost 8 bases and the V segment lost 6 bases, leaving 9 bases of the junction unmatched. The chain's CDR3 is CASSRTGHLGYTF. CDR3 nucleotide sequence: TGTGCCAGCAGCAGGACAGGACACCTGGGCTACACCTTC.

The CDR3, as DNA: TGCGCCAGCAGCCCCCTAGAACCAGGCTACTCCTACGAGCAGTACTTC. Amino acid sequence: CASSPLEPGYSYEQYF. This rearrangement joins TRBV5-1 to TRBJ2-7; D is unresolved. This CDR3 spans 16 amino acids. V lost 4 bases and J lost 0, with 17 bases in between. In germline, CDR1 is SGHRS, CDR2 YFSETQ.

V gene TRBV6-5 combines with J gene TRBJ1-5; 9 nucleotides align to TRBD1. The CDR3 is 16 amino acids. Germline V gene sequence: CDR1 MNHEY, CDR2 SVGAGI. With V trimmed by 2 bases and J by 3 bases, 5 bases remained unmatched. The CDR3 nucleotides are TGTGCCAGCAGTTACCGTGGGACAGGGCTCAATCAGCCCCAGCATTTT. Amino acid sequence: CASSYRGTGLNQPQHF.

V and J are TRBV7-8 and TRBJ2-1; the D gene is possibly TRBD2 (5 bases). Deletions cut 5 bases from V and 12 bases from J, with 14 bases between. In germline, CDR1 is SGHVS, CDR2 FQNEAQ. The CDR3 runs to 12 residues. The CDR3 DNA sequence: TGTGCCAGCAGCGCGCGCACTAGGTGGCAGTTCTTC. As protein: CASSARTRWQFF.

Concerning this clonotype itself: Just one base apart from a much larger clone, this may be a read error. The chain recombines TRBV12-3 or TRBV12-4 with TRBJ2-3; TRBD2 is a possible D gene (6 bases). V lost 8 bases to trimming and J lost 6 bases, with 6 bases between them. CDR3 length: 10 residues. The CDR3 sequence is CASGRDTQYF. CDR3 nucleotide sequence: TGTGCCAGCGGGAGGGATACGCAGTATTTT.

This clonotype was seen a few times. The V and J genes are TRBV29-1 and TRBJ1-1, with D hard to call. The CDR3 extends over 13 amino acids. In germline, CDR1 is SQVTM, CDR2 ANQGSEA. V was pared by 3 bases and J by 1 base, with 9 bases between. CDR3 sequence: CSVDHTANTEAFF. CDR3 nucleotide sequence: TGCAGCGTTGACCACACGGCGAACACTGAAGCTTTCTTT.

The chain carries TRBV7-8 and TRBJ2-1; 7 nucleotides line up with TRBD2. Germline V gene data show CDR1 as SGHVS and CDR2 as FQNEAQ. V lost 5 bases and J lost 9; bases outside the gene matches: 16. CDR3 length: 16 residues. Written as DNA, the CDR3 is TGTGCCAGCAGCAGGACTAGGCTGGTGGCGTTCGGTGAGCAGTTCTTC. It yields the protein CASSRTRLVAFGEQFF.

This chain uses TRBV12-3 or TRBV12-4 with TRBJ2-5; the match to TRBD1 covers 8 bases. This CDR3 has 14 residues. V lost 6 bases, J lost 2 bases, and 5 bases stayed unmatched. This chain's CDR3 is CASRTTGEQETQYF. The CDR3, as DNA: TGTGCCAGCAGAACGACAGGGGAACAAGAGACCCAGTACTTC.

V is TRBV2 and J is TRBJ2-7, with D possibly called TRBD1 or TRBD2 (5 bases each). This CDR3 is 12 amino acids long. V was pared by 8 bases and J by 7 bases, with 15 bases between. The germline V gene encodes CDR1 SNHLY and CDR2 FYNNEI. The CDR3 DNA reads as TGTGCCAGCGCGAGGGACGTTGCGGAGCAGTACTTC. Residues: CASARDVAEQYF. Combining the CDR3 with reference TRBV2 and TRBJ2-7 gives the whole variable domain EPEVTQTPSHQVTQMGQEVILRCVPISNHLYFYWYRQILGQKVEFLVSFYNNEISEKSEIFDDQFSVERPDGSNFTLKIRSTKLEDSAMYFCASARDVAEQYFGPGTRLTVT.

The CDR3: CSVEAFRGYEQFF. CDR3 sequence (DNA): TGCAGCGTTGAAGCTTTCAGGGGTTATGAGCAGTTCTTC. The chain joins TRBV29-1 to TRBJ2-1, with D possibly TRBD1 on 6 matching bases. Trimming shortened V by 1 base and J by 8 bases, and 12 bases separated the two germline ends. There are 13 residues in the CDR3. The V gene's germline CDR1 is SQVTM and CDR2 ANQGSEA.

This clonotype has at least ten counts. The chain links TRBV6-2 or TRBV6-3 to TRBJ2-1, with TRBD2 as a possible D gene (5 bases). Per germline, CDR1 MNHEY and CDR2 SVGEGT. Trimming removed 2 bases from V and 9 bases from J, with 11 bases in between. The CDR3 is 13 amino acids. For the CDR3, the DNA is TGTGCCAGCAGTTACCTGAGGGCTGGTGAGCAGTTCTTC. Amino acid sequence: CASSYLRAGEQFF.

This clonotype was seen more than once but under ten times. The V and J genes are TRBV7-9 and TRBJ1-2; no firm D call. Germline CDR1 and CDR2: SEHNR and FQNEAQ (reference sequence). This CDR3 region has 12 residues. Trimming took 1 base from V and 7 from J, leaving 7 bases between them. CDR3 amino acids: CASSLGDSGYTF. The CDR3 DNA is TGTGCCAGCAGCTTAGGAGATAGTGGCTACACCTTC.

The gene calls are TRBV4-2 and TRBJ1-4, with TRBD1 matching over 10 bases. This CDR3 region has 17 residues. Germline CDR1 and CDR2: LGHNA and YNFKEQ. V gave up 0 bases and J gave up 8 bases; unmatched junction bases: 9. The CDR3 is CASSQEGWTGGEEKLFF. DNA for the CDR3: TGTGCCAGCAGCCAAGAAGGGTGGACAGGGGGAGAAGAAAAACTGTTTTTT.

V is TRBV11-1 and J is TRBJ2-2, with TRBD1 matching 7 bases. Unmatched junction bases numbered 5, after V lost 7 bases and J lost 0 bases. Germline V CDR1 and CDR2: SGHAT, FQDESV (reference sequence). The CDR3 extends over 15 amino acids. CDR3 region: CASTVDRSNTGELFF. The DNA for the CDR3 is TGTGCCAGCACCGTGGACAGGTCGAACACCGGGGAGCTGTTTTTT.

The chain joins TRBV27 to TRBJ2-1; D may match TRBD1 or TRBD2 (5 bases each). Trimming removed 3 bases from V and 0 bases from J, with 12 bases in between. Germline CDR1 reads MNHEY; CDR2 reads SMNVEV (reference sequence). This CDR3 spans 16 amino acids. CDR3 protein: CASSFRWGSSYNEQFF. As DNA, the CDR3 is TGTGCCAGCAGTTTCAGATGGGGGAGCTCCTACAATGAGCAGTTCTTC.

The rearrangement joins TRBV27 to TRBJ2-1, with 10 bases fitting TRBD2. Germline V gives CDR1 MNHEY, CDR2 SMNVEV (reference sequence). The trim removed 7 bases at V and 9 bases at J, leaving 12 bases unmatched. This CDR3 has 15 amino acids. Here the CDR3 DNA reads TGTGCCAGCAAGGAGGCTAGCGGGAGCCATCGTGAGCAGTTCTTC. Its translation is CASKEASGSHREQFF.

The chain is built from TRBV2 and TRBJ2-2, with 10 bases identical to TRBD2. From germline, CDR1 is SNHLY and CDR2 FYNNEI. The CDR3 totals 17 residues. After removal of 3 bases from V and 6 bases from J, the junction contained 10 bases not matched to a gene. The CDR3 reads CASSDDLAGVYSGELFF. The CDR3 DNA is TGTGCCAGCAGTGATGACCTAGCGGGAGTTTACTCCGGGGAGCTGTTTTTT.

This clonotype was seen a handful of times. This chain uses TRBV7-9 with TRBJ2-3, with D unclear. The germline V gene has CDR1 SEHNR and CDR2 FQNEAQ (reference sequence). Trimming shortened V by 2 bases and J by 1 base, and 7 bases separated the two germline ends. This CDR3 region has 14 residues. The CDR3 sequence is CASSLNSRTDTQYF. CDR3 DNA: TGTGCCAGCAGCTTAAACAGTCGCACAGATACGCAGTATTTT. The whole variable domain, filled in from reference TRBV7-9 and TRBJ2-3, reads DTGVSQNPRHKITKRGQNVTFRCDPISEHNRLYWYRQTLGQGPEFLTYFQNEAQLEKSRLLSDRFSAERPKGSFSTLEIQRTEQGDSAMYLCASSLNSRTDTQYFGPGTRLTVL.

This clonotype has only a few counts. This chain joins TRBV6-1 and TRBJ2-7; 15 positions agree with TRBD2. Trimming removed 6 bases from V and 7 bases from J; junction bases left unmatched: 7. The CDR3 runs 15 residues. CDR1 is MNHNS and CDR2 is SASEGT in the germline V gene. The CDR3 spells CASSDGTSGRWEQYF. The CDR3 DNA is TGTGCCAGCAGCGACGGGACTAGCGGGAGGTGGGAGCAGTACTTC.

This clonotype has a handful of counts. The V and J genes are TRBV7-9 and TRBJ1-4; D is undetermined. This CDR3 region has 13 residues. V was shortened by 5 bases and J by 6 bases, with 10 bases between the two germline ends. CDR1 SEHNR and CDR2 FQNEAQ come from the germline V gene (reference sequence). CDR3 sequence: CASSLTEDEKLFF. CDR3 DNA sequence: TGTGCCAGCAGCCTTACAGAAGATGAAAAACTGTTTTTT.

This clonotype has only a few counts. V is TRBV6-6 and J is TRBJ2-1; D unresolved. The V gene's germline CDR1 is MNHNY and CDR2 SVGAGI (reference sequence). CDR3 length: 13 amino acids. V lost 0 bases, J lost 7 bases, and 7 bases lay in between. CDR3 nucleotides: TGTGCCAGCAGTTACTCGGCCAGGAATGAGCAGTTCTTC. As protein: CASSYSARNEQFF.

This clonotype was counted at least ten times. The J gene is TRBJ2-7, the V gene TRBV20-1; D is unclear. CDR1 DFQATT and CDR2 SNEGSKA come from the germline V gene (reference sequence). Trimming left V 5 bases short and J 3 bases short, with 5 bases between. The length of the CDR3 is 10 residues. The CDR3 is CSAGSYEQYF. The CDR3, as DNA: TGCAGTGCTGGCAGCTACGAGCAGTACTTC.

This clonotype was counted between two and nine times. The CDR3 region has the DNA TGTGCCAGCAGCCAACCTGGAAGGAGCTACGGTGAGCAGTTCTTC. Its translation is CASSQPGRSYGEQFF. V is TRBV3-1 and J is TRBJ2-1; no clear D gene. This CDR3 has 15 amino acids. The V gene lost 2 bases and the J gene lost 9 bases, with 17 bases spanning the gap. CDR1 LGHDT and CDR2 YNNKEL come from the germline V gene (reference sequence).

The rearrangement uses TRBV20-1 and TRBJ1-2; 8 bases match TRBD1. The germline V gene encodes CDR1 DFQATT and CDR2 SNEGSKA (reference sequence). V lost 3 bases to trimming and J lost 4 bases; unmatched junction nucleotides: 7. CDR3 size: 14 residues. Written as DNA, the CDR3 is TGCAGTGCTAGTGCCGGGACAGGCGGCTATGGCTACACCTTC. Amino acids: CSASAGTGGYGYTF.